Each of the 4 T cell receptor beta chains below was sequenced from the same sample in a study of CD8 T cells in Susac syndrome (dated by TCRdb to 2018 to 2020). Library generation was performed with the immunoSEQ multiplex PCR assay. RNA was extracted using the RNeasy kit, and roughly 0.5 to 1 ug of the RNA was reverse transcribed with random hexamers. TCRdb cleaned the public reads at Q25 with fastp, built clones with MiXCR and kept in-frame beta chains. Every CDR3 protein is listed once, alongside the most common genes and DNA of its rows. This sample is represented by roughly 120,000 distinct CDR3 sequences; 90% to 95% of them were singletons. Jointly, the top ten make up roughly 0.087% of the sample. The sequenced sample was CD4+ T cells from PBMCs. These receptors were obtained from a human donor in good health.

The genes are TRBV20-1 and TRBJ2-1, with 8 positions matching TRBD2. V was pared by 3 bases and J by 8 bases, with 3 bases of the junction left unmatched. The CDR3 extends over 12 amino acids. The germline V gene encodes CDR1 DFQATT and CDR2 SNEGSKA (reference sequence). The CDR3 DNA follows: TGCAGTGCTAGCGGAGCGGGAGATGAGCAGTTCTTC. This gives the protein CSASGAGDEQFF.

This chain links TRBV3-1 with TRBJ2-5; a possible D gene is TRBD1 (5 bases). This CDR3 has 13 amino acids. The V gene lost 2 bases and the J gene lost 3 bases, with 7 bases spanning the gap. In germline, CDR1 is LGHDT, CDR2 YNNKEL (reference sequence). The CDR3 spells CASSQIGEETQYF. The CDR3 DNA reads as TGTGCCAGCAGCCAAATAGGGGAAGAGACCCAGTACTTC.

The gene calls are TRBV14 and TRBJ2-7; D assignment may be TRBD1 or TRBD2 (5 bases each). This CDR3 is 18 amino acids long. Between the trimmed V and J ends, which lost 0 bases and 2 bases, there was a span of 20 bases. Germline V gives CDR1 SGHDN, CDR2 FVKESK. CDR3 nucleotide sequence: TGTGCCAGCAGCCAAGATGGGGGTTGGAGGATCTACGCCTACGAGCAGTACTTC. Translating gives CASSQDGGWRIYAYEQYF.

The chain joins TRBV10-2 to TRBJ1-5, with a tentative D call TRBD1 (5 bases). Deletions cut 6 bases from V and 2 bases from J, with 14 bases between. Germline V gene lookup returns CDR1 WSHSY and CDR2 SAAADI. The CDR3 sequence is 15 residues long. The CDR3 sequence: CASRGTDIGNQPQHF. Here the CDR3 DNA reads TGCGCCAGCAGGGGGACGGACATTGGCAATCAGCCCCAGCATTTT.